The entry below describes one T cell receptor beta chain. These data come from a study of blood T cell repertoires in COVID-19. The data were produced by immunoSEQ multiplex PCR, yet TCRdb's version contains in-frame clones alone and is incomplete. Of 140,000 to 150,000 clones in the sample, about four fifths were seen once. The CDR3 extends over 16 amino acids. The germline V and J ends were trimmed by 3 bases and 3 bases, with 15 bases remaining between them. The germline CDR1 and CDR2 sequences are MGHDK and SYGVNS. This clonotype was obtained from a man between 65 and 85 years old who had recovered from COVID-19. Sequencing was performed on peripheral blood. The chain employs TRBV25-1 and TRBJ2-1, with D tentatively TRBD1 (5 bases). CDR3 amino acids: CASSELGQGNYNEQFF. CDR3 sequence (DNA): TGTGCCAGCAGTGAGCTGGGGCAGGGAAACTACAATGAGCAGTTCTTC. The full variable domain, rest sourced from reference TRBV25-1 and TRBJ2-1, is EADIYQTPRYLVIGTGKKITLECSQTMGHDKMYWYQQDPGMELHLIHYSYGVNSTEKGDLSSESTVSRIRTEHFPLTLESARPSHTSQYLCASSELGQGNYNEQFFGPGTRLTVL.